This paragraph covers one T cell receptor beta chain sequence. What it binds is not known. V was clipped by 2 bases and J by 3 bases, with 20 bases between them. This CDR3 region has 17 residues. CDR1 is SGHDT, CDR2 YYEEEE, per germline. This record comes from a study of shared clonotypes between healthy human individuals. Study results and limitations: Rarefaction revealed incomplete sorted-subset sequencing despite large depth.

Deep was the level at which the assay was run. Each subset's genomic DNA was shared equally among a number of immunoSEQ plates. Assay used: immunoSEQ multiplex PCR; TCRdb lists only in-frame clones, some missing. The sample contains approximately 2,000,000 clones, 85% to 95% of which appear only once. Input material: naive CD4+ T cells from PBMCs. The subset is: CD45RA+ positively selected. This chain uses TRBV5-6 with TRBJ1-1; D remains ambiguous. This receptor was obtained from a young man in good health. Some clones in this sample may be carry-over from other donors' samples. DNA of the CDR3: TGTGCCAGCAGCTTACTCGGGAATACCCTGGAGTACACTGAAGCTTTCTTT. Translated, it gives CASSLLGNTLEYTEAFF.